This record concerns one T cell receptor beta chain sequence. Its specificity is not known. Primers for the PCR totalled 60 Vbeta and 13 Jbeta. The method was immunoSEQ multiplex PCR; TCRdb's version includes in-frame clones alone and lacks a portion of them. The sample shows roughly 100,000 clones, 65% to 80% of them seen only once. The data stem from a study of cytomegalovirus exposure and HLA in healthy donors. The ends were cut back, 11 bases at V and 2 bases at J, with 16 bases in the middle. Germline V CDR1 and CDR2: MNHEY, SVGAGI. The CDR3 is 13 residues long. Regarding the study as a whole: In vitro assays verified that a few CMV-associated chains recognized CMV antigens specifically. In a later analysis, the majority of CMV-associated beta chains seemingly showed HLA restriction. Immune exposure was documented only through CMV serostatus. A later analysis associated 16,000 or so TCR beta sequences with HLA alleles at a 0.05 false discovery rate.

The sequenced sample consisted of PBMCs. The V call is TRBV6-5, the J call TRBJ2-7, with a tentative D call TRBD1 (5 bases). The receptor was derived from a man aged 50 to 60 in good health and CMV-seronegative. CDR3 in amino acids: CAVFGARPYEQYF. The CDR3 region has the DNA TGTGCCGTTTTTGGGGCCCGGCCCTACGAGCAGTACTTC.